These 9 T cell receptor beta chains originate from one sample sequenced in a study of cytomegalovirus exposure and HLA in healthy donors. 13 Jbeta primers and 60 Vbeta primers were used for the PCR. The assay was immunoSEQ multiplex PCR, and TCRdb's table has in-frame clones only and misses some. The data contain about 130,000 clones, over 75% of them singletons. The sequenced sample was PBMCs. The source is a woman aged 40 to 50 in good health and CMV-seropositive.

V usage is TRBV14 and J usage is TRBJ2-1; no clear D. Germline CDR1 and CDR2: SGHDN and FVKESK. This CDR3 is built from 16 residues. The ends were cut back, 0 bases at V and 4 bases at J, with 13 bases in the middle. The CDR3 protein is CASSQEGLASYNEQFF. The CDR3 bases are TGTGCCAGCAGCCAAGAGGGTTTAGCCTCTTACAATGAGCAGTTCTTC.

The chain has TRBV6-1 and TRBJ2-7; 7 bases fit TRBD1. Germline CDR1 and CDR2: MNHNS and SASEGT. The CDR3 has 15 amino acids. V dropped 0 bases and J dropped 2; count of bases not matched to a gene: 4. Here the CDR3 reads CASSEAHRGTYEQYF. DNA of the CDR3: TGTGCCAGCAGTGAAGCCCACAGGGGAACCTACGAGCAGTACTTC.

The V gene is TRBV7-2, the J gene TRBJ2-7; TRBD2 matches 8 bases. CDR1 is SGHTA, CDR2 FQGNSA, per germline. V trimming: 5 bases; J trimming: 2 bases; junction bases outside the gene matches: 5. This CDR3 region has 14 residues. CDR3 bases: TGTGCCAGCAGCCCAGCGGGAGTCCCCTACGAGCAGTACTTC. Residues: CASSPAGVPYEQYF. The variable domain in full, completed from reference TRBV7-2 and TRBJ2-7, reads GAGVSQSPSNKVTEKGKDVELRCDPISGHTALYWYRQSLGQGLEFLIYFQGNSAPDKSGLPSDRFSAERTGGSVSTLTIQRTQQEDSAVYLCASSPAGVPYEQYFGPGTRLTVT.

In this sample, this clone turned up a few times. In DNA form, the CDR3 reads TGTGCCAGCAGCTTACTGGAGGGGTACTCCTACGAGCAGTACTTC. As protein: CASSLLEGYSYEQYF. The V gene is TRBV7-2, the J gene TRBJ2-7; D might be TRBD2 (6 bases). The CDR3 consists of 15 residues. V shed 2 bases and J shed 0 bases, with 11 bases lying between them. The germline gives CDR1 SGHTA, CDR2 FQGNSA.

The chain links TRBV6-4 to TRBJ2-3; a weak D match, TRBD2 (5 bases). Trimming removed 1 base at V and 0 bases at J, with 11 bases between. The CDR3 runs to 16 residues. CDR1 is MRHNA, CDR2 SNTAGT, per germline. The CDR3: CASSDYGGASTDTQYF. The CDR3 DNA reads TGTGCCAGCAGTGACTATGGAGGAGCTAGCACAGATACGCAGTATTTT.

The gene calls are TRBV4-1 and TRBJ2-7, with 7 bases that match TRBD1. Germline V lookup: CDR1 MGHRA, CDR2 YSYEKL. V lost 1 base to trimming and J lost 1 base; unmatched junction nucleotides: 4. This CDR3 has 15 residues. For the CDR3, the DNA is TGCGCCAGCAGCCAAGGCCGGGACAGTTCCTACGAGCAGTACTTC. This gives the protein CASSQGRDSSYEQYF.

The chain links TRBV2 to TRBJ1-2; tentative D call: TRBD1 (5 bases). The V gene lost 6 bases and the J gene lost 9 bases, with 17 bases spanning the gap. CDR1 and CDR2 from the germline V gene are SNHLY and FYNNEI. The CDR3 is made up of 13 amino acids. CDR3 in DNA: TGTGCCAGCAGGGACGAAATCAGGGTGCGCTACACCTTC. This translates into CASRDEIRVRYTF. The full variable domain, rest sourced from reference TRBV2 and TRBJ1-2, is EPEVTQTPSHQVTQMGQEVILRCVPISNHLYFYWYRQILGQKVEFLVSFYNNEISEKSEIFDDQFSVERPDGSNFTLKIRSTKLEDSAMYFCASRDEIRVRYTFGSGTRLTVV.

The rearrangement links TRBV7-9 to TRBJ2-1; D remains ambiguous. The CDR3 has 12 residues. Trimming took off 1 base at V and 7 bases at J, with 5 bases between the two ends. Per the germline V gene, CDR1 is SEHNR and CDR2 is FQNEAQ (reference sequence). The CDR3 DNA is TGTGCCAGCAGCTTAGGAGAGAATGAGCAGTTCTTC. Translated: CASSLGENEQFF.

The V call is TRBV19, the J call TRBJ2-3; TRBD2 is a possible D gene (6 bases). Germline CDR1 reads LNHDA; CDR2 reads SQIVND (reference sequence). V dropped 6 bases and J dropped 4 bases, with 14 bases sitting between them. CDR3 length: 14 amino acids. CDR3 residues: CASSRMRDPDTQYF. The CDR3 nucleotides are TGTGCCAGTAGCCGCATGCGGGATCCAGATACGCAGTATTTT.